The clone carrying this TCR beta chain has a count of ten or more. Antigen unknown. The data derive from a study of T cells in Graves' hyperthyroidism and ophthalmopathy. Study-wide points: Most thyroid-expanded clonotypes above 0.001 were also found in blood. A 13 V-J signature model discriminated ophthalmopathy versus stable hyperthyroidism. Ophthalmopathy got predicted by the model a median about six months before its onset.

It was RNA transcripts that yielded the amplified TCR beta CDR3 regions. The HTBI set primed first-round TCR CDR3 RT-PCR. A single record per CDR3 protein comes from TCRdb applying MiXCR to the multiplex PCR reads. The sample lists approximately 350,000 distinct CDR3 sequences; around 15% were seen once. CDR1 is DFQATT and CDR2 is SNEGSKA in the germline V gene (reference sequence). Trimming left V 0 bases short and J 4 bases short, with 13 bases between. The CDR3 has 15 residues. The sequencing sample was made of blood. This rearrangement joins TRBV20-1 to TRBJ2-1; no definite D call. The sequence came from a woman in her sixties with Graves' ophthalmopathy. The CDR3, as DNA: TGCAGTGCTAGAGAGGAAGGGCTAACGTACAATGAGCAGTTCTTC. Protein product: CSAREEGLTYNEQFF.